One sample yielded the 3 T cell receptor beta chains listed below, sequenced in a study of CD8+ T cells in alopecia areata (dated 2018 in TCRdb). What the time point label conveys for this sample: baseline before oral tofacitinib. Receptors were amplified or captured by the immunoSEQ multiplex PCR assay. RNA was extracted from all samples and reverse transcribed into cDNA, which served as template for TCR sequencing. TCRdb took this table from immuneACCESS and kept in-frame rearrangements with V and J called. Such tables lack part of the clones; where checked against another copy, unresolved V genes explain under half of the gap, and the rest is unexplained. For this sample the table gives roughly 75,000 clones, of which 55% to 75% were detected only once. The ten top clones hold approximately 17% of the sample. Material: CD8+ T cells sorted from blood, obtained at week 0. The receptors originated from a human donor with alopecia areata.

DNA of the CDR3: TGCAGCGTTGAAGGTTGGGCAGAGTCATCCTACAATGAGCAGTTCTTC. Translating it yields CSVEGWAESSYNEQFF. The rearrangement joins TRBV29-1 to TRBJ2-1; D ambiguous. The V end lost 1 base, the J end lost 1 base, and 14 bases lay between the germline ends. The germline V gene has CDR1 SQVTM and CDR2 ANQGSEA. This CDR3 contains 16 residues.

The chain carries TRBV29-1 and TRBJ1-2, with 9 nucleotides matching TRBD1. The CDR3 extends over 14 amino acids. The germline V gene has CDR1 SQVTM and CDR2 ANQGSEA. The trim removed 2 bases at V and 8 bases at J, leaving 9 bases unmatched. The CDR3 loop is CSVESWDRVWGYTF. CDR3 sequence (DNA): TGCAGCGTTGAATCGTGGGACAGGGTTTGGGGCTACACCTTC.

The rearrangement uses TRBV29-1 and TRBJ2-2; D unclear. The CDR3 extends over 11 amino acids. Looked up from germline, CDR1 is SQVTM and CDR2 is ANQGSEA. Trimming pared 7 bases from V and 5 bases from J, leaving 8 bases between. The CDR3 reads CSARRTGELFF. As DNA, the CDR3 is TGCAGCGCTCGAAGAACCGGGGAGCTGTTTTTT.